What follows are 26 T cell receptor beta chains derived from one specimen sequenced in a study of OX40 agonist ivuxolimab in advanced cancers. Sequencing was performed with immunoSEQ multiplex PCR; in TCRdb, only in-frame clones are kept and a portion is missing. Seen here are roughly 70,000 clones, around 85% observed once, and the top ten hold about 0.78%. Specimen: CD4+ or CD8+ T cells sorted from blood, collected in a trial of the OX40 agonist ivuxolimab. These receptors all stem from an adult with an advanced solid tumor such as melanoma, head and neck, liver or kidney cancer.

This chain uses TRBV27 with TRBJ2-7; perhaps TRBD2 as D (7 bases). Trimming removed 3 bases at V and 2 bases at J, with 11 bases between. CDR1 and CDR2 from the germline V gene are MNHEY and SMNVEV (reference sequence). The CDR3 is 14 residues long. The CDR3 DNA sequence: TGTGCCAGCAGTTTCCGGGGGGACACCTACGAGCAGTACTTC. It codes for CASSFRGDTYEQYF.

This chain uses TRBV7-2 with TRBJ2-1; 7 bases line up with TRBD1. Germline V gene sequence: CDR1 SGHTA, CDR2 FQGNSA. This CDR3 spans 15 amino acids. J lost 8 bases, V lost 5 bases, and 12 bases had no gene match. The CDR3 region has the DNA TGTGCCAGCAGCGTTGCCGGGACAGATCGGGATGAGCAGTTCTTC. As protein: CASSVAGTDRDEQFF.

V usage is TRBV7-7 and J usage is TRBJ2-1; D not resolved. The CDR3 contains 14 residues. Germline-derived CDR1 and CDR2 are SSHAT and FNYEAQ (reference sequence). V was clipped by 1 base and J by 7 bases, with 11 bases between them. Here the CDR3 DNA reads TGTGCCAGCAGCTTAGAGGTCTTCCCTAATGAGCAGTTCTTC. It codes for CASSLEVFPNEQFF.

The chain couples TRBV4-3 to TRBJ2-7, with 7 bases fitting TRBD2. Germline assignment: CDR1 LGHNA and CDR2 YSLEER. The CDR3 extends over 14 amino acids. Trimming cost V 3 bases and J 3 bases; bases outside gene matches: 5. CDR3: CASSQVAGVYEQYF. In DNA form, the CDR3 reads TGCGCCAGCAGCCAGGTCGCGGGGGTCTACGAGCAGTACTTC.

This rearrangement joins TRBV19 to TRBJ1-2, with 9 bases identical to TRBD1. The germline V gene encodes CDR1 LNHDA and CDR2 SQIVND (reference sequence). The CDR3 covers 14 residues. V was pared by 3 bases and J by 8 bases, with 7 bases of the junction left unmatched. Here the CDR3 DNA reads TGTGCCAGTAGTATTGACCGGACAGGGGTGGGCTACACCTTC. Amino acid sequence: CASSIDRTGVGYTF.

As for this clone: The same CDR3 is also encoded by other DNA sequences in this sample. This chain links TRBV4-1 with TRBJ2-4, with 8 nucleotides matching TRBD2. Trimming at V came to 4 bases and at J to 0 bases, leaving 5 bases not matched to a gene. This CDR3 is 16 amino acids long. Germline V gene sequence: CDR1 MGHRA, CDR2 YSYEKL. Here the CDR3 DNA reads TGCGCCAGCAGCCCCTCGGGGGGGTTAGCCAAAAACATTCAGTACTTC. Its protein is CASSPSGGLAKNIQYF.

This rearrangement joins TRBV5-3 to TRBJ1-5; TRBD1 agrees at 7 bases. TRBV5-3 belongs to the ORF category, with a function that is uncertain. V dropped 0 bases and J dropped 4; count of bases not matched to a gene: 7. CDR3 length: 16 residues. This CDR3 reads CARSLGTGAGNQPQHF. The CDR3 region has the DNA TGTGCCAGAAGCTTGGGAACAGGGGCCGGGAATCAGCCCCAGCATTTT.

The chain is built from TRBV29-1 and TRBJ2-2, with 14 bases that match TRBD2. Trimming cost V 6 bases and J 6 bases; bases outside gene matches: 6. Germline-derived CDR1 and CDR2 are SQVTM and ANQGSEA. CDR3 length: 15 residues. CDR3: CSVLGLAGVAGELFF. The CDR3 bases are TGCAGCGTCCTGGGACTAGCGGGAGTCGCCGGGGAGCTGTTTTTT.

This chain links TRBV7-2 with TRBJ2-3; 15 nucleotides align to TRBD2. The CDR3 length is 18 residues. The ends lost 1 base at V and 1 base at J; junction bases unmatched: 3. Germline V gene sequence: CDR1 SGHTA, CDR2 FQGNSA. CDR3 DNA sequence: TGTGCCAGCAGCTTAGGGACTAGCGGGGGGGTCGGCACAGATACGCAGTATTTT. Protein sequence: CASSLGTSGGVGTDTQYF.

V is TRBV7-8 and J is TRBJ2-3; TRBD2 matches 11 bases. Losses at the gene ends were 5 bases for V and 1 base for J; bases not matched to a gene: 2. CDR3 length: 15 residues. In germline, CDR1 is SGHVS, CDR2 FQNEAQ. CDR3: CASSELAGGTDTQYF. CDR3 DNA sequence: TGTGCCAGCAGCGAACTAGCGGGAGGCACAGATACGCAGTATTTT.

On this clone: An end of the junction differs from the germline gene, which may be a read error. Other DNA sequences within the sample encode an identical CDR3. The chain joins TRBV6-8 to TRBJ2-1, with 7 bases aligning to TRBD2. Germline CDR1 reads MNHGY; CDR2 reads SAAAGT. The CDR3 is made up of 18 amino acids. CDR3 bases: TGTGCTAGCAGCCCTGGCCTACTAGCGCCGAACCCCTACAATGAGCAGTTCTTC. Translated: CASSPGLLAPNPYNEQFF.

The rearrangement links TRBV11-2 to TRBJ2-5; D uncertain. Trimming stripped 2 bases from V and 13 bases from J, with 14 bases between. CDR3 size: 12 residues. Germline V lookup: CDR1 SGHAT, CDR2 FQNNGV. CDR3 region: CASSLSSLDLYF. CDR3 coding DNA: TGTGCCAGCAGCTTAAGTTCCCTAGATCTGTACTTC.

The chain combines TRBV14 with TRBJ1-1; a weak D match, TRBD1 (5 bases). V was clipped by 3 bases and J by 1 base, with 9 bases between them. This CDR3 region has 14 residues. CDR1 and CDR2 from the germline V gene are SGHDN and FVKESK. The CDR3 sequence: CASSQMGPNTEAFF. The CDR3 DNA reads as TGTGCCAGCAGCCAGATGGGACCGAACACTGAAGCTTTCTTT.

The chain carries TRBV5-1 and TRBJ2-5, with 13 nucleotides matching TRBD2. The CDR3 runs to 16 residues. Unmatched junction bases numbered 3, after V lost 0 bases and J lost 4 bases. Germline V lookup: CDR1 SGHRS, CDR2 YFSETQ. The CDR3 loop is CASSLELAGGTETQYF. The CDR3 DNA sequence: TGCGCCAGCAGCTTGGAACTAGCGGGAGGGACAGAGACCCAGTACTTC.

This sequence joins TRBV30 and TRBJ2-1, with TRBD1 identical over 8 bases. Per the germline V gene, CDR1 is GTSNPN and CDR2 is SVGIG (reference sequence). V was clipped by 3 bases and J by 5 bases; unmatched bases: 3. The CDR3 extends over 13 amino acids. CDR3 region: CAWRTGVNNEQFF. For the CDR3, the DNA is TGTGCCTGGAGGACAGGGGTTAACAATGAGCAGTTCTTC.

This chain uses TRBV2 with TRBJ2-7; a weak D match, TRBD2 (6 bases). V lost 5 bases to trimming and J lost 0 bases, with 17 bases between them. Germline V lookup: CDR1 SNHLY, CDR2 FYNNEI. The CDR3 contains 16 residues. The CDR3 coding sequence is TGTGCCAGCAGTAAGGACCGTCGGGAGTTCTCCTACGAGCAGTACTTC. This encodes CASSKDRREFSYEQYF. The whole variable domain, filled in from reference TRBV2 and TRBJ2-7, reads EPEVTQTPSHQVTQMGQEVILRCVPISNHLYFYWYRQILGQKVEFLVSFYNNEISEKSEIFDDQFSVERPDGSNFTLKIRSTKLEDSAMYFCASSKDRREFSYEQYFGPGTRLTVT.

The chain combines TRBV9 with TRBJ2-7; 8 bases align to TRBD2. The V gene end was trimmed by 5 bases and the J gene end by 4 bases; junction bases not matched to a gene: 8. The germline V gene encodes CDR1 SGDLS and CDR2 YYNGEE. CDR3 length equals 14 residues. The CDR3 bases are TGTGCCAGCAGTCGCACCGGGACTAGTTACGAGCAGTACTTC. Translating gives CASSRTGTSYEQYF.

The chain couples TRBV10-3 to TRBJ1-1, with no clear D. This CDR3 region has 13 residues. CDR1 ENHRY and CDR2 SYGVKD come from the germline V gene. Trimming took 7 bases from V and 1 from J, leaving 10 bases between them. Here the CDR3 reads CAINTTPNTEAFF. Written as DNA, the CDR3 is TGTGCCATCAATACGACACCGAACACTGAAGCTTTCTTT.

The rearrangement uses TRBV29-1 and TRBJ2-7; 8 bases align to TRBD1. The germline V gene has CDR1 SQVTM and CDR2 ANQGSEA. V was clipped by 4 bases and J by 2 bases; unmatched bases: 10. This CDR3 spans 15 amino acids. The CDR3 sequence is CSVVRQGARTYEQYF. The CDR3, as DNA: TGCAGCGTTGTACGGCAGGGGGCGAGGACCTACGAGCAGTACTTC.

The gene calls are TRBV30 and TRBJ2-7, with 7 bases identical to TRBD2. V lost 8 bases and J lost 6; bases outside the gene matches: 10. This CDR3 spans 12 amino acids. The germline gives CDR1 GTSNPN, CDR2 SVGIG (reference sequence). CDR3 region: CAGTKRGGEQYF. The CDR3 DNA is TGTGCCGGGACTAAAAGGGGCGGCGAGCAGTACTTC.

The chain has TRBV30 and TRBJ2-7; 7 positions agree with TRBD2. CDR1 and CDR2 from the germline V gene are GTSNPN and SVGIG (reference sequence). CDR3 length: 15 amino acids. V lost 6 bases and J lost 2; bases outside the gene matches: 13. This CDR3 is CACTLTASGAYEQYF. CDR3 nucleotide sequence: TGTGCCTGTACGCTCACGGCTAGCGGTGCCTACGAGCAGTACTTC.

V usage is TRBV7-9 and J usage is TRBJ1-2, with D possibly TRBD1 on 6 matching bases. The V end was cut by 2 bases, the J end by 11 bases, with 12 bases between. The CDR3 extends over 12 amino acids. Germline V gene sequence: CDR1 SEHNR, CDR2 FQNEAQ (reference sequence). CDR3 sequence (DNA): TGTGCCAGCAGCTTACCCCAGGGGAGTTACACCTTC. Translated, it gives CASSLPQGSYTF.

This chain uses TRBV28 with TRBJ2-2; tentatively, D is TRBD1 or TRBD2 (6 bases each). This CDR3 comprises 15 residues. V lost 6 bases and J lost 2, with 13 bases in between. Germline CDR1 MDHEN, CDR2 SYDVKM. CDR3 residues: CASRLKGGNTGELFF. CDR3 coding DNA: TGTGCCAGCAGGCTTAAGGGGGGAAACACCGGGGAGCTGTTTTTT.

V gene TRBV19 combines with J gene TRBJ2-7; TRBD2 agrees at 10 bases. Trimming cost V 4 bases and J 6 bases; bases outside gene matches: 15. The CDR3 sequence is 17 residues long. Germline V gene data show CDR1 as LNHDA and CDR2 as SQIVND (reference sequence). The DNA for the CDR3 is TGTGCCAGTAGTACCCTAGCGGGAGAGAGTTTGTTGGGCGAGCAGTACTTC. This gives the protein CASSTLAGESLLGEQYF.

In this sample, this clone turned up a few times. The CDR3 spells CASSAWVTDTQYF. The CDR3 region has the DNA TGTGCCAGCAGCGCGTGGGTCACAGATACGCAGTATTTT. The chain recombines TRBV6-4 with TRBJ2-3; no firm D call. Trimming stripped 6 bases from V and 2 bases from J, with 9 bases between. Germline lookup yields CDR1 MRHNA and CDR2 SNTAGT. The CDR3 loop spans 13 amino acids.

J is TRBJ1-1 and V is TRBV4-3, with D perhaps TRBD1 (6 bases). Germline loops: CDR1 LGHNA, CDR2 YSLEER. The CDR3 spans 14 residues. The ends were cut back, 4 bases at V and 0 bases at J, with 9 bases in the middle. CDR3 residues: CASSRGDMNTEAFF. The CDR3 coding sequence is TGCGCCAGCAGCCGAGGGGACATGAACACTGAAGCTTTCTTT.